The 30 T cell receptor beta chains in this list originate from one sample, sequenced in a study of T cell responses to AZD1222 COVID-19 vaccine (dated by TCRdb to about 2021). The protocol used for the library was the immunoSEQ multiplex PCR assay. In TCRdb, the immuneACCESS table is reduced to in-frame sequences with V and J assigned. These tables do not hold every clone; where another copy was compared, an unresolved V gene accounts for under half, and the others remain unexplained. The sample table records 80,000 to 90,000 clones; over 75% of these occur just once. The top ten clones comprise around 4.5% of the sample. The time point label here, explained by the study, means: baseline before first vaccination. Explained via the paper, the treatment or condition label denotes: meningococcal conjugate vaccine given as trial control. The sequences come from peripheral blood, collected on day 0 of MenACWY control vaccination. The receptors originated from an adult in good health.

J is TRBJ2-5 and V is TRBV6-5; 7 nucleotides match TRBD1. V lost 6 bases and J lost 4; bases outside the gene matches: 11. The CDR3 has 15 residues. CDR1 and CDR2 from the germline V gene are MNHEY and SVGAGI. CDR3 bases: TGTGCCAGCAGATCTCCGGGACGACAGGGAGAGACCCAGTACTTC. Its protein is CASRSPGRQGETQYF.

The chain joins TRBV4-2 to TRBJ1-5; D gene unclear. V lost 0 bases and J lost 3, with 9 bases in between. The CDR3 is made up of 15 amino acids. CDR1 and CDR2 (germline): LGHNA, YNFKEQ. CDR3 residues: CASSQDSGYNQPQHF. The CDR3 bases are TGTGCCAGCAGCCAAGATTCGGGGTACAATCAGCCCCAGCATTTT.

This sequence joins TRBV7-2 and TRBJ1-1, with D possibly matching TRBD1 (5 bases). The CDR3 extends over 15 amino acids. Trimming pared 1 base from V and 4 bases from J, leaving 13 bases between. CDR1 and CDR2 from the germline V gene are SGHTA and FQGNSA. The CDR3 protein is CASSLGDGGATEAFF. The CDR3 coding sequence is TGTGCCAGCAGCTTAGGGGATGGAGGGGCCACTGAAGCTTTCTTT. Together with reference TRBV7-2 and TRBJ1-1, the CDR3 gives the full variable domain: GAGVSQSPSNKVTEKGKDVELRCDPISGHTALYWYRQSLGQGLEFLIYFQGNSAPDKSGLPSDRFSAERTGGSVSTLTIQRTQQEDSAVYLCASSLGDGGATEAFFGQGTRLTVV.

The chain links TRBV12-2 to TRBJ2-3. TRBV12-2 counts as a pseudogene. The CDR3 has 14 amino acids. The CDR3: CAIQLGVAPDTQYF. DNA for the CDR3: TGTGCAATTCAGCTGGGGGTAGCACCCGATACGCAGTATTTT.

The V and J genes are TRBV6-5 and TRBJ1-1; D is undetermined. Trimming shortened V by 0 bases and J by 2 bases, and 10 bases separated the two germline ends. This CDR3 has 15 amino acids. Germline assignment: CDR1 MNHEY and CDR2 SVGAGI. CDR3 coding DNA: TGTGCCAGCAGTTACTCGAGGAGCGCAAACACTGAAGCTTTCTTT. This encodes CASSYSRSANTEAFF.

The chain links TRBV19 to TRBJ1-5; 7 bases are a match to TRBD1. The CDR3 runs to 19 residues. J gave up 0 bases and V 7 bases, and 18 bases lay outside the gene matches. CDR1 is LNHDA, CDR2 SQIVND, per germline (reference sequence). The CDR3 DNA sequence: TGTGCCAGTACCCCAGGGGGACAGTTTCGGCCTTATAGCAATCAGCCCCAGCATTTT. Translation gives CASTPGGQFRPYSNQPQHF.

The gene calls are TRBV28 and TRBJ1-1, with no clear D. Germline values: CDR1 MDHEN, CDR2 SYDVKM. V dropped 5 bases and J dropped 1 base, with 2 bases sitting between them. The CDR3 spans 11 residues. CDR3 sequence: CASSQNTEAFF. CDR3 DNA: TGTGCCAGCAGTCAGAACACTGAAGCTTTCTTT.

This CDR3 is CASTYGGRNTEAFF. Written as DNA, the CDR3 is TGTGCCAGTACCTATGGGGGGAGGAACACTGAAGCTTTCTTT. V is TRBV19 and J is TRBJ1-1; D is possibly TRBD1 (5 bases). The CDR3 loop spans 14 amino acids. CDR1 is LNHDA and CDR2 is SQIVND in the germline V gene (reference sequence). V was clipped by 7 bases and J by 1 base, with 13 bases between them.

The J gene is TRBJ2-2, the V gene TRBV27; 7 bases are a match to TRBD1. The V gene end was trimmed by 5 bases and the J gene end by 4 bases; junction bases not matched to a gene: 4. This CDR3 contains 14 residues. CDR1 and CDR2 from the germline V gene are MNHEY and SMNVEV (reference sequence). CDR3 region: CASSLRDSTGELFF. For the CDR3, the DNA is TGTGCCAGCAGTCTGAGGGACAGCACCGGGGAGCTGTTTTTT.

The chain joins TRBV5-1 to TRBJ1-6; 9 bases are a match to TRBD1. Germline V gene data show CDR1 as SGHRS and CDR2 as YFSETQ. Trimming removed 3 bases from V and 6 bases from J; junction bases left unmatched: 4. This CDR3 contains 15 residues. The CDR3 DNA is TGCGCCAGCAGCTACACAGGGGGCGGTAATTCACCCCTCCACTTT. Protein product: CASSYTGGGNSPLHF.

This chain connects TRBV28 to TRBJ2-7; D not resolved. CDR3 length equals 13 residues. V was trimmed by 10 bases and J by 0 bases, leaving 13 bases between them. Germline-derived CDR1 and CDR2 are MDHEN and SYDVKM. CDR3 in DNA: TGTGCCACCCACCCGTCCGGCTCCTACGAGCAGTACTTC. Residues: CATHPSGSYEQYF.

The chain uses TRBV29-1 and TRBJ2-3; D is unresolved. Trimming stripped 5 bases from V and 3 bases from J, with 6 bases between. The CDR3 extends over 11 amino acids. The germline V gene has CDR1 SQVTM and CDR2 ANQGSEA. Written as DNA, the CDR3 is TGCAGCGTTTCGGCAACAGATACGCAGTATTTT. Translated: CSVSATDTQYF.

The chain joins TRBV19 to TRBJ1-6; 8 bases are a match to TRBD1. The CDR3 length is 16 residues. V trimming: 6 bases; J trimming: 8 bases; junction bases outside the gene matches: 12. CDR1 is LNHDA, CDR2 SQIVND, per germline (reference sequence). The CDR3 DNA reads as TGTGCCAGTAGCACCGCCCTGACAGGGGCAGATTCACCCCTCCACTTT. Residues: CASSTALTGADSPLHF.

V usage is TRBV19 and J usage is TRBJ2-1, with 9 bases matching TRBD2. In germline, CDR1 is LNHDA, CDR2 SQIVND (reference sequence). V lost 6 bases to trimming and J lost 3 bases; unmatched junction nucleotides: 9. This CDR3 is built from 16 residues. Here the CDR3 reads CASRMASGTIYNEQFF. DNA for the CDR3: TGTGCCAGTAGAATGGCTAGCGGGACAATCTACAATGAGCAGTTCTTC.

The CDR3 spells CASSPKDNSPLHF. For the CDR3, the DNA is TGTGCCAGCTCACCGAAGGACAATTCACCCCTCCACTTT. V gene TRBV18 combines with J gene TRBJ1-6; D is ambiguous. Germline V gene data show CDR1 as KGHSH and CDR2 as LQKENI. The V end was cut by 3 bases, the J end by 7 bases, with 7 bases between. The CDR3 has 13 residues.

This clone turned up a few times. The rearrangement joins TRBV18 to TRBJ1-5; D is unclear. Trimming left V 4 bases short and J 6 bases short, with 7 bases between. Germline values: CDR1 KGHSH, CDR2 LQKENI. This CDR3 spans 12 amino acids. CDR3 DNA: TGTGCCAGCTCACTAGAGAGTCAGCCCCAGCATTTT. It encodes CASSLESQPQHF.

The chain combines TRBV6-2 or TRBV6-3 with TRBJ2-5; D gene unclear. V lost 5 bases, J lost 5 bases, and 15 bases lay in between. CDR3 size: 14 residues. From germline, CDR1 is MNHEY and CDR2 SVGEGT. The CDR3 here is CASSRASFTETQYF. The CDR3 DNA is TGTGCCAGCAGTCGAGCGAGTTTTACGGAGACCCAGTACTTC.

CDR3 DNA: TGTGCCAGCAGTGACACGGACAGAGGAACTGAAGCTTTCTTT. The encoded protein is CASSDTDRGTEAFF. This sequence joins TRBV6-4 and TRBJ1-1; TRBD1 might be the D (6 bases). Germline CDR1 reads MRHNA; CDR2 reads SNTAGT. V gave up 2 bases and J gave up 5 bases, with 12 bases separating them. This CDR3 contains 14 residues.

This clone occurred once. The V call is TRBV30, the J call TRBJ1-2; TRBD1 agrees at 9 bases. CDR3 length: 13 amino acids. The germline V gene has CDR1 GTSNPN and CDR2 SVGIG (reference sequence). The ends lost 3 bases at V and 6 bases at J; junction bases unmatched: 5. This chain's CDR3 is CAWRSGDRDGYTF. The CDR3 coding sequence is TGTGCCTGGAGATCGGGGGACAGGGATGGCTACACCTTC. Full variable domain (remainder filled in from reference TRBV30 and TRBJ1-2): SQTIHQWPATLVQPVGSPLSLECTVEGTSNPNLYWYRQAAGRGLQLLFYSVGIGQISSEVPQNLSASRPQDRQFILSSKKLLLSDSGFYLCAWRSGDRDGYTFGSGTRLTVV.

In nucleotides, the CDR3 is TGTGCCAGCCACAGGGGGCGAGGGTCCTATAATTCACCCCTCCACTTT. Translated, it gives CASHRGRGSYNSPLHF. The chain joins TRBV6-6 to TRBJ1-6; 9 bases align to TRBD1. Germline V gene sequence: CDR1 MNHNY, CDR2 SVGAGI (reference sequence). Trimming cost V 8 bases and J 1 base; bases outside gene matches: 6. The length of the CDR3 is 16 residues.

J is TRBJ2-2 and V is TRBV7-2; D possibly corresponds to TRBD1 (5 bases). The germline V gene has CDR1 SGHTA and CDR2 FQGNSA. Trimming removed 5 bases at V and 3 bases at J, with 16 bases between. This CDR3 region has 16 residues. DNA of the CDR3: TGTGCCAGCAGCAGAAATTGGGGCCGGGACACCGGGGAGCTGTTTTTT. Its translation: CASSRNWGRDTGELFF.

Only one count was recorded for this clone. The chain couples TRBV18 to TRBJ1-3; D gene uncertain. CDR3 length: 15 residues. CDR1 KGHSH and CDR2 LQKENI come from the germline V gene. V lost 3 bases to trimming and J lost 3 bases, with 12 bases between them. CDR3 nucleotide sequence: TGTGCCAGCTCACCTATCGATTTCCTTGGAAACACCATATATTTT. Its protein is CASSPIDFLGNTIYF.

The rearrangement links TRBV6-2 or TRBV6-3 to TRBJ1-2; D not resolved. V gave up 5 bases and J gave up 2 bases, with 12 bases separating them. The CDR3 extends over 14 amino acids. Germline-derived CDR1 and CDR2 are MNHEY and SVGEGT. The CDR3, as DNA: TGTGCCAGCAGTCTCCTGGGTTCCAACTATGGCTACACCTTC. Its protein is CASSLLGSNYGYTF.

The genes are TRBV10-3 and TRBJ2-5; 7 positions match TRBD1. Germline V gene lookup returns CDR1 ENHRY and CDR2 SYGVKD. This CDR3 has 13 amino acids. V dropped 4 bases and J dropped 4; count of bases not matched to a gene: 3. In nucleotides, the CDR3 is TGTGCCATCAGTGGGACAGGTCGAGAGACCCAGTACTTC. Protein sequence: CAISGTGRETQYF.

The rearrangement uses TRBV7-2 and TRBJ2-3, with 14 bases identical to TRBD2. Looked up from germline, CDR1 is SGHTA and CDR2 is FQGNSA. This CDR3 is built from 15 residues. Trimming at V came to 6 bases and at J to 7 bases, leaving 6 bases not matched to a gene. The CDR3 nucleotides are TGTGCCAGCAGAGGACTAGCGGGAGGAGAGAATACGCAGTATTTT. Encoded protein: CASRGLAGGENTQYF. Using reference TRBV7-2 and TRBJ2-3 for the parts outside the CDR3, the full variable domain is GAGVSQSPSNKVTEKGKDVELRCDPISGHTALYWYRQSLGQGLEFLIYFQGNSAPDKSGLPSDRFSAERTGGSVSTLTIQRTQQEDSAVYLCASRGLAGGENTQYFGPGTRLTVL.

CDR3 sequence reads: CATTGEVRDPSYEQYF. CDR3 bases: TGTGCCACCACCGGGGAGGTCCGGGACCCCTCCTACGAGCAGTACTTC. V and J are TRBV5-8 and TRBJ2-7; weak D call: TRBD2 (6 bases). The CDR3 contains 16 residues. Trimming removed 9 bases from V and 0 bases from J, with 22 bases in between. Germline CDR1 is SGHTS and CDR2 is YDEGEE. The full variable domain, with the rest looked up from reference TRBV5-8 and TRBJ2-7, is EAGVTQSPTHLIKTRGQQATLRCSPISGHTSVYWYQQALGLGLQFLLWYDEGEERNRGNFPPRFSGRQFPNYSSELNVNALELEDSALYLCATTGEVRDPSYEQYFGPGTRLTVT.

The chain combines TRBV7-2 with TRBJ2-1; 11 positions agree with TRBD2. The trim removed 6 bases at V and 9 bases at J, leaving 10 bases unmatched. Looked up from germline, CDR1 is SGHTA and CDR2 is FQGNSA. The CDR3 is 15 amino acids. The CDR3 spells CASRRGTSGTGEQFF. Here the CDR3 DNA reads TGTGCCAGCAGAAGGGGGACTAGCGGTACAGGTGAGCAGTTCTTC.

The rearrangement joins TRBV4-2 to TRBJ2-2; 9 bases line up with TRBD1. From germline, CDR1 is LGHNA and CDR2 YNFKEQ. The CDR3 runs 16 residues. The junction had 6 bases not matched to a gene; V was cut back by 2 bases and J by 5 bases. The CDR3 DNA reads TGTGCCAGCAGCCAACCGGACAGGGGAAGAACCGGGGAGCTGTTTTTT. Encoded protein: CASSQPDRGRTGELFF.

This clone was seen just once. The rearrangement joins TRBV30 to TRBJ2-6; D call uncertain. V lost 4 bases, J lost 4 bases, and 11 bases lay in between. There are 14 residues in the CDR3. The germline CDR1 and CDR2 sequences are GTSNPN and SVGIG (reference sequence). This CDR3 is CAWNPLVGANVLTF. The CDR3 DNA sequence: TGTGCCTGGAACCCCCTGGTCGGGGCCAACGTCCTGACTTTC.

This chain uses TRBV7-2 with TRBJ1-4; 7 bases map to TRBD1. Germline V gene sequence: CDR1 SGHTA, CDR2 FQGNSA. The CDR3 spans 15 residues. V shed 1 base, J shed 7 bases, and the junction held 6 bases outside the gene matches. CDR3 in amino acids: CASSLVGTAVEKLFF. In DNA form, the CDR3 reads TGTGCCAGCAGCTTAGTTGGGACAGCGGTTGAAAAACTGTTTTTT.